This T cell receptor (beta chain) was documented in a study of shared clonotypes between healthy human individuals. The CDR3 is made up of 15 amino acids. V was pared by 6 bases and J by 0 bases, with 15 bases between. Germline-derived CDR1 and CDR2 are MNHNS and SASEGT. The method was immunoSEQ multiplex PCR; TCRdb's version includes in-frame clones alone and lacks a portion of them. The sample holds about 2.4 million clones, over 85% seen once. This sequence was found in a man between 18 and 35 years old in good health. Some clones in this sample may be carry-over from other donors' samples. Sequences were obtained from naive CD4+ T cells from PBMCs. Subset described: CD45RA+ positively selected. V gene TRBV6-1 combines with J gene TRBJ2-7; no clear D gene. In DNA form, the CDR3 reads TGTGCCAGCAGACCAATGGGCAGGAGCTCCTACGAGCAGTACTTC. Encoded protein: CASRPMGRSSYEQYF.